The clone carrying this T cell receptor beta chain was found a few times. CDR1 and CDR2 from the germline V gene are SNHLY and FYNNEI. V gave up 3 bases and J gave up 5 bases; unmatched junction bases: 10. The CDR3 covers 15 residues. A second about 7 to 12 cycle PCR used barcoded and J-beta primers. One entry per CDR3 protein, called by TCRdb with MiXCR from the 5' RACE reads. The data show under 2 million distinct CDR3 sequences, roughly 32% seen once. The entry originates in a study of blood T cells in healthy people across ages. This clonotype was sampled from a woman between 25 and 40 years old in good health. Sequencing used blood. V and J are TRBV2 and TRBJ2-7; 7 nucleotides agree with TRBD1. DNA for the CDR3: TGTGCCAGCAGTGAGAGGGGGCGCAGATTTGACGAGCAGTACTTC. Its translation: CASSERGRRFDEQYF.